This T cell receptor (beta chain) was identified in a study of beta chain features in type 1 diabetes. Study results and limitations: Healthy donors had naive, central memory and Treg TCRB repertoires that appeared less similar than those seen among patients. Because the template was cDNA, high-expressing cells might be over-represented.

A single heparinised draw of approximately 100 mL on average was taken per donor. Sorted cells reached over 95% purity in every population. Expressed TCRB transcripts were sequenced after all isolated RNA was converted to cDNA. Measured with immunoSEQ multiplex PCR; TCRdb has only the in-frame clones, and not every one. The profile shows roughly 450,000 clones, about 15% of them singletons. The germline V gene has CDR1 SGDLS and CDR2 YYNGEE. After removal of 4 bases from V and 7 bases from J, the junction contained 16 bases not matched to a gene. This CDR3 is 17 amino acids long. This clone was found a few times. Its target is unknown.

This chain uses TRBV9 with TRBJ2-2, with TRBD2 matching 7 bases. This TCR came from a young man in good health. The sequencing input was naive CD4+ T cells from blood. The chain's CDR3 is CASSPHNGGSFIGELFF. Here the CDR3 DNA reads TGTGCCAGCAGCCCACACAACGGCGGGAGTTTCATCGGGGAGCTGTTTTTT.